The 13 T cell receptor beta chains listed next were all sequenced from one sample in a study of robustness of blood B and T cell sequencing. A 5' template-switch oligo added a universal priming site during cDNA synthesis. A 12-nucleotide random UMI in the template-switch oligo labeled every cDNA molecule. From the PCR reads, TCRdb called clonotypes with MiXCR, one entry per CDR3 protein. The repertoire has approximately 3,200 distinct CDR3 sequences, more than 55% of them found once; the top ten carry more than 25%. mRNA, not genomic DNA, served as the source for TCR beta repertoires. Sequencing used peripheral blood. All receptors derive from a human donor in good health.

This clonotype has a handful of counts. The chain employs TRBV11-3 and TRBJ1-6; TRBD1 matches 7 bases. The CDR3 length is 15 residues. The V and J ends lost 5 bases and 10 bases, in that order; junction bases with no gene match: 11. Looked up from germline, CDR1 is SGHNT and CDR2 is YENEEA. CDR3 coding DNA: TGTGCCAGCAGCCCGTGGACAGGTAGCGACTCACCCCTCCACTTT. This translates into CASSPWTGSDSPLHF.

The V and J genes are TRBV5-1 and TRBJ2-7, with a tentative D call TRBD1 (6 bases). V was shortened by 2 bases and J by 7 bases, with 16 bases between the two germline ends. The CDR3 sequence is 14 residues long. Germline V gene data show CDR1 as SGHRS and CDR2 as YFSETQ. Here the CDR3 DNA reads TGCGCCAGCAGCTTAGCAGGGGAGAGTTGGGAGCAGTACTTC. It translates to CASSLAGESWEQYF.

The chain links TRBV1 to TRBJ1-1. TRBV1 is a pseudogene segment. This CDR3 region has 14 residues. The CDR3 nucleotides read TGCACCAGCAGCCACGGACGAATAAACACTGAAGCTTTCTTT. Protein product: CTSSHGRINTEAFF.

The chain recombines TRBV6-5 with TRBJ1-2; D uncertain. Between the trimmed V and J ends, which lost 4 bases and 3 bases, there was a span of 9 bases. Per germline, CDR1 MNHEY and CDR2 SVGAGI. This CDR3 region has 13 residues. The CDR3 spells CASSFGVDYGYTF. For the CDR3, the DNA is TGTGCCAGCAGTTTCGGGGTGGACTATGGCTACACCTTC.

The chain carries TRBV21-1 and TRBJ1-1; the table's D call, TRBD1, has no DNA check behind it. TRBV21-1 is recorded as a pseudogene. The CDR3 loop spans 17 amino acids. CDR3 sequence: CASSKDPGQGPLIPAFF. CDR3 DNA: TGTGCCAGCAGCAAAGATCCGGGACAGGGGCCTTTAATTCCAGCTTTCTTT.

The chain uses TRBV29-1 and TRBJ2-1; D is perhaps TRBD2 (5 bases). Germline V lookup: CDR1 SQVTM, CDR2 ANQGSEA. Trimming stripped 5 bases from V and 8 bases from J, with 13 bases between. CDR3 length equals 12 residues. The CDR3 region is CSVWTAGDEQFF. As DNA, the CDR3 is TGCAGCGTTTGGACCGCGGGCGATGAGCAGTTCTTC.

This clonotype occurred a few times. V is TRBV1 and J is TRBJ2-1; TRBD2 is taken as the D call from the table, unchecked against the DNA. TRBV1 is deemed a pseudogene. The CDR3 is 17 residues long. CDR3 in DNA: TGCACCAGCAGCAGGACTAGCGGGGGGATCTCCAACAATGAGCAGTTCTTC. Protein sequence: CTSSRTSGGISNNEQFF.

This chain uses TRBV5-4 with TRBJ1-1; perhaps TRBD1 as D (6 bases). This CDR3 spans 12 amino acids. Germline CDR1 reads SGHNT; CDR2 reads YYREEE (reference sequence). V lost 1 base and J lost 11, with 12 bases in between. CDR3 loop: CASSLTGPVAFF. In DNA form, the CDR3 reads TGTGCCAGCAGCTTGACAGGGCCCGTTGCTTTCTTT.

The genes are TRBV11-3 and TRBJ2-1, with 10 bases fitting TRBD2. This CDR3 has 15 amino acids. V lost 1 base to trimming and J lost 5 bases; unmatched junction nucleotides: 2. In germline, CDR1 is SGHNT, CDR2 YENEEA. The CDR3 sequence: CASSLGTSGNNEQFF. Here the CDR3 DNA reads TGTGCCAGCAGCTTAGGGACTAGCGGAAACAATGAGCAGTTCTTC.

The chain is built from TRBV3-1 and TRBJ1-2, with D tentatively TRBD1 (5 bases). This CDR3 is 13 amino acids long. Germline CDR1 LGHDT, CDR2 YNNKEL (reference sequence). V lost 6 bases, J lost 7 bases, and 15 bases lay in between. CDR3 in amino acids: CASSHREGSGYTF. The CDR3 DNA follows: TGTGCCAGCAGTCATAGGGAGGGGTCTGGCTACACCTTC. Complete variable domain (other parts from reference TRBV3-1 and TRBJ1-2): DTAVSQTPKYLVTQMGNDKSIKCEQNLGHDTMYWYKQDSKKFLKIMFSYNNKELIINETVPNRFSPKSPDKAHLNLHINSLELGDSAVYFCASSHREGSGYTFGSGTRLTVV.

This chain joins TRBV18 and TRBJ2-3; the D is unclear. Trimming took off 2 bases at V and 5 bases at J, with 8 bases between the two ends. Per germline, CDR1 KGHSH and CDR2 LQKENI. CDR3 length equals 13 residues. CDR3 in amino acids: CASSPNWQDTQYF. CDR3 DNA sequence: TGTGCCAGCTCACCAAACTGGCAAGATACGCAGTATTTT. Looking up the rest from reference TRBV18 and TRBJ2-3 gives the full variable domain: NAGVMQNPRHLVRRRGQEARLRCSPMKGHSHVYWYRQLPEEGLKFMVYLQKENIIDESGMPKERFSAEFPKEGPSILRIQQVVRGDSAAYFCASSPNWQDTQYFGPGTRLTVL.

The rearrangement joins TRBV4-1 to TRBJ1-2, with D possibly matching TRBD1 (5 bases). Germline CDR1 reads MGHRA; CDR2 reads YSYEKL. There are 15 residues in the CDR3. The V and J ends lost 0 bases and 4 bases respectively, with 12 bases between them. CDR3 bases: TGCGCCAGCAGCCAAGATTTGGGGCGCGGCTATGGCTACACCTTC. Translating it yields CASSQDLGRGYGYTF.

This chain links TRBV20-1 with TRBJ2-3, with TRBD2 matching over 10 bases. The CDR3 totals 18 residues. From germline, CDR1 is DFQATT and CDR2 SNEGSKA (reference sequence). Losses at the gene ends were 0 bases for V and 4 bases for J; bases not matched to a gene: 13. The CDR3 DNA follows: TGCAGTGCTAGAGATTGGCGCGGAGCGGGGGGGTCCCCAGATACGCAGTATTTT. It yields the protein CSARDWRGAGGSPDTQYF.